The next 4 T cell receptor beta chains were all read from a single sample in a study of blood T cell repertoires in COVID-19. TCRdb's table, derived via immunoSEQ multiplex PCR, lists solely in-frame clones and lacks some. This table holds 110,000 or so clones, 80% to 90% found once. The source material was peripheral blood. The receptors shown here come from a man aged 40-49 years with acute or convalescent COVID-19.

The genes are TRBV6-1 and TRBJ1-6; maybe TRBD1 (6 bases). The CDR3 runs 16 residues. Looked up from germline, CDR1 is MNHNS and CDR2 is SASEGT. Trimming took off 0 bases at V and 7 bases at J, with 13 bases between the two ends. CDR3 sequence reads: CASSEAWTVSNSPLHF. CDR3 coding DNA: TGTGCCAGCAGTGAAGCATGGACAGTTTCGAATTCACCCCTCCACTTT.

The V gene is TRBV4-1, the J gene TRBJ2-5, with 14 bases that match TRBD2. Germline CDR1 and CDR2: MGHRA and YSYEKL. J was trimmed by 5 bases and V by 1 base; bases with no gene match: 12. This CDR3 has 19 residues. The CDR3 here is CASSQVTGLAGVNRETQYF. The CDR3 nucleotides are TGCGCCAGCAGCCAAGTTACGGGACTAGCGGGAGTGAACCGGGAGACCCAGTACTTC.

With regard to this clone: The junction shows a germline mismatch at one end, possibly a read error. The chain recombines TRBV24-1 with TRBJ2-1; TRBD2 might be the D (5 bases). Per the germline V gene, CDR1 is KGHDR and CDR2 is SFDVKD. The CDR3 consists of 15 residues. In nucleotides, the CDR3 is TGTGCCACGAGTGAAGCACTAGAGGATAACAATGAGCAGTTCTTC. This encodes CATSEALEDNNEQFF.

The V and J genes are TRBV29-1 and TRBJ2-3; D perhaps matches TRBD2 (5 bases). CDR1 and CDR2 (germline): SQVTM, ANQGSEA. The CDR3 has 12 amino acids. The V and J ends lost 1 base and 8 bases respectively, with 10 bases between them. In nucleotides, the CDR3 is TGCAGCGTTGAAGTCGAAGGGAGTACGCAGTATTTT. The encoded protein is CSVEVEGSTQYF.